The TCR gamma chain under discussion was sequenced for a study of gamma-delta chains in newborns, infants, children. Whole-study context: Polyclonal expansion of innate γδ T cells after birth follows microbial exposure.

This clone has more than one count but fewer than ten. The TCRdb record carries a much larger clone's protein, which differs from this DNA's translation at residue 10; a read error is the likely cause, and the protein listed here is the DNA translation. TCRdb processed the reads again with the CATT caller. Among about 510 gamma-chain clones, 2.5% to 3.5% were seen once, and the ten largest hold 30% to 45%. The CDR3 is 12 amino acids. Germline CDR1 and CDR2: GITISATS and ISYDGTV (reference sequence). V and J are TRGV9 and TRGJP1. The source of this sequence is a child who was a newborn, infant or young child, either healthy, febrile or measles-vaccinated (not recorded which). Sequencing was performed on blood. Written as DNA, the CDR3 is TGTGCCTTGTGGGCCACTGGTTGGTTCATGATATTT. Amino acids: CALWATGWFMIF.